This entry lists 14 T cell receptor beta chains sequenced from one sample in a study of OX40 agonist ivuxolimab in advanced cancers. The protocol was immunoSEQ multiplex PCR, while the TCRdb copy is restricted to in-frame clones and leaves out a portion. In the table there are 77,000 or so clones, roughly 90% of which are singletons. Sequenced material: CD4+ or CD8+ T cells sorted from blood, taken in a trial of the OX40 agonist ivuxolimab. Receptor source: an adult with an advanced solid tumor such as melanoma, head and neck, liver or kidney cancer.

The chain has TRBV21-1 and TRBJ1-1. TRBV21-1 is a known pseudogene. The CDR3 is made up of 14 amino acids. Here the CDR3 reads CASSKRQGITEAFF. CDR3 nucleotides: TGTGCCAGCAGCAAACGTCAAGGTATAACTGAAGCTTTCTTT.

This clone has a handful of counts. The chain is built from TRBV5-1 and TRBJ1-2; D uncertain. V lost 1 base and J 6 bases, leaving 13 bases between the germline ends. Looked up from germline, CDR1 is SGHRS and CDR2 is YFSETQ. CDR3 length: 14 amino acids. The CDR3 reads CASSLLSGVDGYTF. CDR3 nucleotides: TGCGCCAGCAGCTTGTTATCTGGGGTGGATGGCTACACCTTC.

The CDR3 loop reads CASSETGWDSYEQYF. CDR3 nucleotide sequence: TGTGCCAGCAGCGAAACAGGGTGGGACTCCTACGAGCAGTACTTC. The chain uses TRBV7-9 and TRBJ2-7; possibly TRBD1 for D (6 bases). Trimming removed 5 bases at V and 0 bases at J, with 14 bases between. CDR3 length: 15 amino acids. Germline V gene lookup returns CDR1 SEHNR and CDR2 FQNEAQ (reference sequence).

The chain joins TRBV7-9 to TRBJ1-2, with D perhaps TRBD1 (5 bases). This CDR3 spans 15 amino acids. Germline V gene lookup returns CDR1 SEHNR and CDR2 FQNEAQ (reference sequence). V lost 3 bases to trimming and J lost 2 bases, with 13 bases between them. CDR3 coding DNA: TGTGCCAGCAGCTTCCGGGACCTGGGGAACTATGGCTACACCTTC. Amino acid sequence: CASSFRDLGNYGYTF.

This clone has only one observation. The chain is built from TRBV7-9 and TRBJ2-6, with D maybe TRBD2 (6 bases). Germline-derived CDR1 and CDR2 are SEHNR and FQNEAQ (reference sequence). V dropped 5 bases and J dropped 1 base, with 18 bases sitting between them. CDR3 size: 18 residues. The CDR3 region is CASSAPPREPSGANVLTF. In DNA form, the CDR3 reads TGTGCCAGCAGCGCCCCCCCCCGGGAGCCATCTGGGGCCAACGTCCTGACTTTC.

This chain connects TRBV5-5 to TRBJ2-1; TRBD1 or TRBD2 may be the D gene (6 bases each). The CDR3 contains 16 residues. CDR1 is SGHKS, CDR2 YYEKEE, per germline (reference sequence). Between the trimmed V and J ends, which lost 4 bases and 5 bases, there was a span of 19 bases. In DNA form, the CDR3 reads TGTGCCAGCAGCGGCGGTATGTGGGGGGCCAACAATGAGCAGTTCTTC. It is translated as CASSGGMWGANNEQFF.

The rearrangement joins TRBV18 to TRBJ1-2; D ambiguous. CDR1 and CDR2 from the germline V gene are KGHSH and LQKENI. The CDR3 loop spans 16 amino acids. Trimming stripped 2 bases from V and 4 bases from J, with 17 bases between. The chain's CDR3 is CASSPESGNPLYGYTF. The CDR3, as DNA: TGTGCCAGCTCACCAGAGTCAGGCAATCCCCTCTATGGCTACACCTTC.

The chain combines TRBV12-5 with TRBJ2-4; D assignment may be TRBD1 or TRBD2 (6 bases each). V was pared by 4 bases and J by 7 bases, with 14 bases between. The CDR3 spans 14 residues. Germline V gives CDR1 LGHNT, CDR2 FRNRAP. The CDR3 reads CASGSPGGGNIQYF. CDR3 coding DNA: TGTGCTAGTGGTTCCCCAGGAGGGGGGAACATTCAGTACTTC.

The DNA of the CDR3 is TGTGCCAGCAGCTTAGAAGGGTACTATGGCTACACCTTC. Its translation is CASSLEGYYGYTF. The chain links TRBV7-6 to TRBJ1-2; unclear D gene. The V gene's germline CDR1 is SGHVS and CDR2 FNYEAQ. CDR3 length: 13 residues. The V end was cut by 1 base, the J end by 3 bases, with 6 bases between.

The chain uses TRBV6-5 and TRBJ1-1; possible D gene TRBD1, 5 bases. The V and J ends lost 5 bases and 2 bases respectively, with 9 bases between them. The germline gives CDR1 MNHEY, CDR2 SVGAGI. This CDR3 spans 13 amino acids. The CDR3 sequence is CASSDRDNTEAFF. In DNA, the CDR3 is TGTGCCAGCAGTGACCGGGACAACACTGAAGCTTTCTTT.

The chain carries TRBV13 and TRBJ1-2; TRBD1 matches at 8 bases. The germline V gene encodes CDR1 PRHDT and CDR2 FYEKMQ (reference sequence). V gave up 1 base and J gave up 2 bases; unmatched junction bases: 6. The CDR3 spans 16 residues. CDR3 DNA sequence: TGTGCCAGCAGCTTAGCTAGGGACAGGCCAAACTATGGCTACACCTTC. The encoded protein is CASSLARDRPNYGYTF.

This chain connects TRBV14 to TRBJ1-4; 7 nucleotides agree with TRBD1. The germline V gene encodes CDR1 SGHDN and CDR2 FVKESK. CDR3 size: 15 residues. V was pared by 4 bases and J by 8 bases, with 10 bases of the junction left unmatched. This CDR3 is CASSPWTGVEEKLFF. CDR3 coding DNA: TGTGCCAGCAGCCCGTGGACAGGCGTCGAGGAAAAACTGTTTTTT.

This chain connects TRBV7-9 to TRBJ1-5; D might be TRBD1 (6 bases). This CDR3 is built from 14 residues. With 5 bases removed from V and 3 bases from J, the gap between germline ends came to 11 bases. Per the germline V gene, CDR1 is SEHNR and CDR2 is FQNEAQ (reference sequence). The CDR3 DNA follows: TGTGCCAGCAGCCGAGGACAGAACAATCAGCCCCAGCATTTT. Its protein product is CASSRGQNNQPQHF.

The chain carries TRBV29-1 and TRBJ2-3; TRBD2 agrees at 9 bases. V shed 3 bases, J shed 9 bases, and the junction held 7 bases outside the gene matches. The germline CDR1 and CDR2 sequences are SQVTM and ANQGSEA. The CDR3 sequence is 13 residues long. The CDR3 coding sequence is TGCAGCGTTGATGTGGGTAGCGGGGGAACGCAGTATTTT. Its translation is CSVDVGSGGTQYF.